The sequence of this T cell receptor (beta chain) was determined in a study of cytotoxic CD8 clonotypes in ibrutinib-treated CLL. The table came from immunoSEQ multiplex PCR; TCRdb's copy has only in-frame clones and leaves some out. Here the sample spans approximately 130,000 clones, around 84% being singletons. Whole-study results and caveats: Among the clonotypes, public ones were uncommon and contracted or held stable on treatment.

This CDR3 has 18 amino acids. V lost 1 base and J lost 4; bases outside the gene matches: 7. Germline CDR1 reads SEHNR; CDR2 reads FQNEAQ (reference sequence). Regarding this clone: Antigen: not known.

The V and J genes are TRBV7-9 and TRBJ2-5; 15 bases are a match to TRBD2. The specimen comprised PBMCs, sampled after 24 months of ibrutinib treatment. The receptor was derived from a human donor with chronic lymphocytic leukemia. CDR3 sequence (DNA): TGTGCCAGCAGCTTAGAGGGCCTGGGACTAGCGGGGGGAGAGACCCAGTACTTC. Translation: CASSLEGLGLAGGETQYF.